One sample yielded the 21 T cell receptor beta chains listed below, sequenced in a study of identical twins. TCRdb re-derived calls from the 5' RACE reads in MiXCR, one entry per CDR3 protein. The data hold 540,000 or so distinct CDR3 sequences, with more than 20% observed a single time. These data also featured in a second study, about yellow fever vaccine responses in identical twins.

Sequenced material: CD4+ T cells sorted from blood. The receptors come from a woman aged 18-29 years in good health.

This clonotype was picked up one time. The rearrangement joins TRBV6-5 to TRBJ2-5; possibly TRBD1 for D (5 bases). The germline V gene has CDR1 MNHEY and CDR2 SVGAGI. Trimming stripped 4 bases from V and 5 bases from J, with 14 bases between. The CDR3 covers 14 residues. CDR3 residues: CASSSTPGWETQYF. DNA of the CDR3: TGTGCCAGCAGTTCCACCCCAGGGTGGGAGACCCAGTACTTC.

This clonotype appeared a few times. The chain employs TRBV29-1 and TRBJ2-5, with TRBD2 identical over 7 bases. With 6 bases clipped from V and 2 bases from J, the junction kept 6 bases outside the gene matches. This CDR3 is 13 amino acids long. Germline CDR1 and CDR2: SQVTM and ANQGSEA. The CDR3 DNA follows: TGCAGCGTGGGGGGGTATCCACAAGAGACCCAGTACTTC. Translating it yields CSVGGYPQETQYF.

The chain recombines TRBV29-1 with TRBJ2-3; D ambiguous. With 3 bases removed from V and 4 bases from J, the gap between germline ends came to 17 bases. Germline CDR1 SQVTM, CDR2 ANQGSEA. This CDR3 has 15 residues. Here the CDR3 reads CSVDQLGGGPDTQYF. CDR3 bases: TGCAGCGTTGATCAGCTAGGTGGTGGCCCAGATACGCAGTATTTT.

The chain couples TRBV5-1 to TRBJ2-1; 13 positions match TRBD2. This CDR3 region has 17 residues. Looked up from germline, CDR1 is SGHRS and CDR2 is YFSETQ. The V gene end was trimmed by 4 bases and the J gene end by 0 bases; junction bases not matched to a gene: 4. CDR3 sequence: CASSHGLAGVSYNEQFF. CDR3 sequence (DNA): TGCGCCAGCAGCCACGGACTAGCGGGGGTCTCCTACAATGAGCAGTTCTTC.

The chain has TRBV5-1 and TRBJ1-1; D is perhaps TRBD1 (5 bases). Germline assignment: CDR1 SGHRS and CDR2 YFSETQ. Trimming stripped 1 base from V and 7 bases from J, with 14 bases between. CDR3 size: 14 residues. As DNA, the CDR3 is TGCGCCAGCAGCTTGTGGGGGGAAGTAGGTGAAGCTTTCTTT. Translated, it gives CASSLWGEVGEAFF.

The chain employs TRBV4-1 and TRBJ2-3, with D hard to call. The CDR3 is made up of 15 amino acids. V dropped 4 bases and J dropped 1 base, with 12 bases sitting between them. In germline, CDR1 is MGHRA, CDR2 YSYEKL. This CDR3 reads CASSLVIGRTDTQYF. The CDR3 bases are TGCGCCAGCAGCCTCGTTATAGGCCGCACAGATACGCAGTATTTT.

The sample holds a few counts of this clonotype. The gene calls are TRBV7-9 and TRBJ2-1; maybe TRBD1 (5 bases). The V end was cut by 7 bases, the J end by 2 bases, with 9 bases between. The CDR3 has 13 residues. CDR1 is SEHNR, CDR2 FQNEAQ, per germline (reference sequence). The CDR3 loop reads CASNDRTYNEQFF. The DNA for the CDR3 is TGTGCCAGCAACGACAGAACCTACAATGAGCAGTTCTTC.

This clonotype occurred a few times. The chain joins TRBV5-1 to TRBJ2-5; D remains ambiguous. Germline values: CDR1 SGHRS, CDR2 YFSETQ. This CDR3 is built from 14 residues. V was trimmed by 4 bases and J by 2 bases, leaving 12 bases between them. The CDR3 coding sequence is TGCGCCAGCAGCGGCGGACGGCCGCAAGAGACCCAGTACTTC. This sequence encodes CASSGGRPQETQYF.

This chain uses TRBV18 with TRBJ2-2; maybe TRBD1 (6 bases). This CDR3 is built from 15 residues. Looked up from germline, CDR1 is KGHSH and CDR2 is LQKENI. V was pared by 3 bases and J by 1 base, with 9 bases between. The CDR3 loop reads CASSPRTENTGELFF. CDR3 DNA sequence: TGTGCCAGCTCACCTAGGACAGAGAACACCGGGGAGCTGTTTTTT.

The chain carries TRBV20-1 and TRBJ2-5; 8 bases align to TRBD2. Germline V lookup: CDR1 DFQATT, CDR2 SNEGSKA (reference sequence). CDR3 size: 15 residues. The junction had 5 bases not matched to a gene; V was cut back by 2 bases and J by 0 bases. This CDR3 reads CSARLAGSYQETQYF. CDR3 nucleotides: TGCAGTGCTAGACTAGCGGGCTCGTACCAAGAGACCCAGTACTTC.

At least ten counts were recorded for this clonotype. The rearrangement links TRBV5-1 to TRBJ1-1, with a weak D call TRBD1 (6 bases). This CDR3 spans 14 amino acids. Trimming took off 6 bases at V and 4 bases at J, with 16 bases between the two ends. Germline assignment: CDR1 SGHRS and CDR2 YFSETQ. CDR3 region: CASTRGGLGTEAFF. CDR3 DNA sequence: TGCGCCAGCACCCGCGGGGGGCTGGGCACTGAAGCTTTCTTT.

This clonotype was counted only a few times. This chain joins TRBV5-1 and TRBJ2-1; D perhaps matches TRBD2 (5 bases). Trimming took 0 bases from V and 8 from J, leaving 12 bases between them. CDR1 and CDR2 from the germline V gene are SGHRS and YFSETQ. The CDR3 has 14 residues. DNA of the CDR3: TGCGCCAGCAGCTTGGGAGGGTTCTTGGATGAGCAGTTCTTC. Translation: CASSLGGFLDEQFF. The whole variable domain, filled in from reference TRBV5-1 and TRBJ2-1, reads KAGVTQTPRYLIKTRGQQVTLSCSPISGHRSVSWYQQTPGQGLQFLFEYFSETQRNKGNFPGRFSGRQFSNSRSEMNVSTLELGDSALYLCASSLGGFLDEQFFGPGTRLTVL.

This clonotype appeared many times. The chain recombines TRBV12-3 or TRBV12-4 with TRBJ2-1, with a tentative D call TRBD2 (5 bases). The CDR3 runs to 15 residues. Trimming cost V 2 bases and J 2 bases, with 10 bases left between them. CDR3 region: CASSLRGETYNEQFF. The CDR3 DNA sequence: TGTGCCAGCAGTTTACGGGGAGAAACCTACAATGAGCAGTTCTTC.

The chain employs TRBV4-1 and TRBJ1-4, with 9 bases identical to TRBD1. From germline, CDR1 is MGHRA and CDR2 YSYEKL. The CDR3 extends over 15 amino acids. Trimming took 5 bases from V and 4 from J; bases not matched to a gene: 5. CDR3 sequence (DNA): TGCGCCAGCAGCAGGCCGGGACAGGGTAATGAAAAACTGTTTTTT. It yields the protein CASSRPGQGNEKLFF.

The chain combines TRBV12-3 or TRBV12-4 with TRBJ1-2; D gene ambiguous. The CDR3 covers 13 residues. V was pared by 6 bases and J by 0 bases, with 8 bases between. Written as DNA, the CDR3 is TGTGCCAGCAGCCGGGCGGCTAACTATGGCTACACCTTC. As protein: CASSRAANYGYTF.

The chain carries TRBV10-3 and TRBJ2-7, with 8 nucleotides matching TRBD2. V lost 10 bases, J lost 1 base, and 15 bases stayed unmatched. The CDR3 spans 16 residues. Per germline, CDR1 ENHRY and CDR2 SYGVKD. In DNA form, the CDR3 reads TGTGCCAGTGGGGGGCTAGCGGGTCTAAGTTCCTACGAGCAGTACTTC. Translating gives CASGGLAGLSSYEQYF.

This clonotype came up a few times. The chain joins TRBV12-3 or TRBV12-4 to TRBJ2-1; D is unclear. This CDR3 spans 14 amino acids. V lost 1 base to trimming and J lost 8 bases, with 12 bases between them. This CDR3 reads CASSLGLGRDEQFF. CDR3 nucleotide sequence: TGTGCCAGCAGTTTAGGGCTTGGTAGGGATGAGCAGTTCTTC.

V is TRBV2 and J is TRBJ2-2; possible D gene TRBD1, 5 bases. The CDR3 has 17 amino acids. V lost 0 bases to trimming and J lost 0 bases, with 11 bases between them. Germline V gene sequence: CDR1 SNHLY, CDR2 FYNNEI. CDR3 protein: CASSEAPGQSNTGELFF. DNA for the CDR3: TGTGCCAGCAGTGAAGCTCCAGGGCAGTCGAACACCGGGGAGCTGTTTTTT.

There are a few counts of this clonotype. V gene TRBV5-6 combines with J gene TRBJ2-7, with TRBD2 as a possible D gene (5 bases). Trimming removed 5 bases at V and 4 bases at J, with 13 bases between. The CDR3 spans 13 residues. CDR1 SGHDT and CDR2 YYEEEE come from the germline V gene. Here the CDR3 DNA reads TGTGCCAGCAGTCGCCGGGAACGATACGAGCAGTACTTC. It translates to CASSRRERYEQYF.

In DNA, the CDR3 is TGTGCCAGCAGCTTGGGAGGGCATAACAATGAGCAGTTCTTC. Translating gives CASSLGGHNNEQFF. This chain uses TRBV5-5 with TRBJ2-1, with D tentatively TRBD2 (5 bases). CDR3 size: 14 residues. V was cut by 0 bases and J by 5 bases, with 9 bases left in between. Germline V gene data show CDR1 as SGHKS and CDR2 as YYEKEE (reference sequence). Complete variable domain (other parts from reference TRBV5-5 and TRBJ2-1): DAGVTQSPTHLIKTRGQQVTLRCSPISGHKSVSWYQQVLGQGPQFIFQYYEKEERGRGNFPDRFSARQFPNYSSELNVNALLLGDSALYLCASSLGGHNNEQFFGPGTRLTVL.

CDR3 coding DNA: TGCGCCAGCAGCATAGAACGGGGGACTGGCTCCTACGAGCAGTACTTC. It specifies CASSIERGTGSYEQYF. This chain joins TRBV5-1 and TRBJ2-7, with D maybe TRBD2 (6 bases). CDR3 size: 16 residues. The germline V gene encodes CDR1 SGHRS and CDR2 YFSETQ. Trimming cost V 4 bases and J 0 bases, with 17 bases left between them.